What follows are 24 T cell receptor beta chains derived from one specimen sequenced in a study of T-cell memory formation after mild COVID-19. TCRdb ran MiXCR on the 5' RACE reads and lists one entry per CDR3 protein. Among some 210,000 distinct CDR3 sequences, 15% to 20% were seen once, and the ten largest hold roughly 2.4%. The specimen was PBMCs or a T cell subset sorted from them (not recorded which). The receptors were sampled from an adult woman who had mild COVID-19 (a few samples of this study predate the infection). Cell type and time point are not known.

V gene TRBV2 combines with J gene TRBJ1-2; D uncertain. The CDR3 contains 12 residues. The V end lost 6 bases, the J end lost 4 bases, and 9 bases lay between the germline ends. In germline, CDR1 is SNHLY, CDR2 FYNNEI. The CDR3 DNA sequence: TGTGCCAGCAGGAGGGAGGGCTATGGCTACACCTTC. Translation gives CASRREGYGYTF.

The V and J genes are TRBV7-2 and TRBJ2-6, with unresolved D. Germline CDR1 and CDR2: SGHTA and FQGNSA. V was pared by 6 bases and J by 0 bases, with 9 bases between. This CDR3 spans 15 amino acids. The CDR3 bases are TGTGCCAGCAGGGTCCAGACCTCTGGGGCCAACGTCCTGACTTTC. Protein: CASRVQTSGANVLTF.

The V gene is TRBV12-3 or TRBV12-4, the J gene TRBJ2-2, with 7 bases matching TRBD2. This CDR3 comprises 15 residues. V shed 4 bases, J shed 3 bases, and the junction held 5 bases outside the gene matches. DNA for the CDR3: TGTGCCAGCAGTTCAACGCGGGGGTACACCGGGGAGCTGTTTTTT. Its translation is CASSSTRGYTGELFF.

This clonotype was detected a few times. Here the CDR3 reads CASSLTGSGSYGYTF. The CDR3 bases are TGTGCCAGCAGCCTTACAGGGAGTGGTAGTTATGGCTACACCTTC. V usage is TRBV5-6 and J usage is TRBJ1-2, with D perhaps matching TRBD1 (6 bases). The CDR3 covers 15 residues. Germline V CDR1 and CDR2: SGHDT, YYEEEE. V was pared by 4 bases and J by 5 bases, with 18 bases between.

CDR3 sequence: CASSLVVGGTNTEAFF. In DNA, the CDR3 is TGCGCCAGCAGCTTGGTTGTGGGGGGCACGAACACTGAAGCTTTCTTT. V gene TRBV5-1 combines with J gene TRBJ1-1; D is perhaps TRBD1 (6 bases). Germline-derived CDR1 and CDR2 are SGHRS and YFSETQ. The CDR3 runs 16 residues. Trimming took 0 bases from V and 1 from J, leaving 13 bases between them.

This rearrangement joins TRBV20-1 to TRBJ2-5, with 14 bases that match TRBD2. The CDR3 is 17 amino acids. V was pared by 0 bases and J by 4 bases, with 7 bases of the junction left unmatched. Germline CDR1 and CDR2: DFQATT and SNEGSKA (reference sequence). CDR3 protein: CSARDRLAGGLRETQYF. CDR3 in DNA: TGCAGTGCTAGAGATCGACTAGCGGGAGGGCTTCGAGAGACCCAGTACTTC.

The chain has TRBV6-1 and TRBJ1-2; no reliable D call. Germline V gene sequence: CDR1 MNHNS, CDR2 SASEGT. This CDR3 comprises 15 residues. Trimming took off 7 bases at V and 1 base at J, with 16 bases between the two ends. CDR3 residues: CASIPLAGDNYGYTF. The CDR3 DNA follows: TGTGCCAGCATCCCACTCGCCGGGGATAACTATGGCTACACCTTC.

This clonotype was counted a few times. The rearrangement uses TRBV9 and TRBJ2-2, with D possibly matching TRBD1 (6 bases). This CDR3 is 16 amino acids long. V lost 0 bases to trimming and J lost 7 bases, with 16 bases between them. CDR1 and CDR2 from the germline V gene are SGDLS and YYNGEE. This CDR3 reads CASSVESVGGRGELFF. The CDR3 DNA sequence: TGTGCCAGCAGCGTAGAATCCGTAGGGGGACGCGGGGAGCTGTTTTTT.

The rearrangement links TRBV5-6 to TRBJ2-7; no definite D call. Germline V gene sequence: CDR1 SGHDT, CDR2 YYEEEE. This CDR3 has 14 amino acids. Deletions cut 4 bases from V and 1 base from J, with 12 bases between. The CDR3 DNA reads TGTGCCAGCAGCCGAGTCTGGGGTTCCTACGAGCAGTACTTC. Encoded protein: CASSRVWGSYEQYF.

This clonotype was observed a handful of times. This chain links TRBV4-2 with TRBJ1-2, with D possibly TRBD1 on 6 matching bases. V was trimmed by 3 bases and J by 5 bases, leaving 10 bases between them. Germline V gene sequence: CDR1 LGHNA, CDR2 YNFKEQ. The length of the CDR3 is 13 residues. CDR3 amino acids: CASSQGARYGYTF. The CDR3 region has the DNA TGTGCCAGCAGCCAGGGGGCAAGGTATGGCTACACCTTC.

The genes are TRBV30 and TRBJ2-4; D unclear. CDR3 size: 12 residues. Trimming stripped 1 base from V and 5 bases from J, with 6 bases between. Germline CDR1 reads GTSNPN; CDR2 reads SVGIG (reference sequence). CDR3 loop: CAWSESQNIQYF. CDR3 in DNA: TGTGCCTGGAGTGAGTCCCAAAACATTCAGTACTTC.

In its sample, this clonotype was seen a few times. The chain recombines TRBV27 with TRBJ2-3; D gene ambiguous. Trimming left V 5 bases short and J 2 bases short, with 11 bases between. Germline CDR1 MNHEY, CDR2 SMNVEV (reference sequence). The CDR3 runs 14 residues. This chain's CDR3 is CASSRQTVTDTQYF. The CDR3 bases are TGTGCCAGCAGTAGACAAACGGTCACAGATACGCAGTATTTT.

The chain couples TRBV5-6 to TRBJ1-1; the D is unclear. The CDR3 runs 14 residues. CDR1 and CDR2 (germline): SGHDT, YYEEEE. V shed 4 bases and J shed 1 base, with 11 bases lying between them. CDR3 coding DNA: TGTGCCAGCAGCCCTGGGCCTTCGAACACTGAAGCTTTCTTT. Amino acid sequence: CASSPGPSNTEAFF.

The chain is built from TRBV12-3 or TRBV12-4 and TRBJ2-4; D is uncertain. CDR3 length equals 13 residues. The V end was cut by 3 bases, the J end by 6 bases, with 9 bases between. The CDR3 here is CASSFGQLNIQYF. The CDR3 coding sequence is TGTGCCAGCAGTTTCGGGCAGTTAAACATTCAGTACTTC.

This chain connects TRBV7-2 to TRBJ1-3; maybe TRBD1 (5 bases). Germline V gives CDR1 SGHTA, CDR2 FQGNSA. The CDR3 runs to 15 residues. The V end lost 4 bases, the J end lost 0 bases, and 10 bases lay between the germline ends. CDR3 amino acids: CASSSDRPSGNTIYF. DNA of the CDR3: TGTGCCAGCAGCTCTGACAGACCCTCTGGAAACACCATATATTTT.

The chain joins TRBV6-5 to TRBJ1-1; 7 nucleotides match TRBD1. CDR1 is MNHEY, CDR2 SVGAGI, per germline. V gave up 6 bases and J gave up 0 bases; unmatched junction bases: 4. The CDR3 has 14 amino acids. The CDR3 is CASSQTGLNTEAFF. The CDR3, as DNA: TGTGCCAGCAGCCAGACAGGGCTGAACACTGAAGCTTTCTTT.

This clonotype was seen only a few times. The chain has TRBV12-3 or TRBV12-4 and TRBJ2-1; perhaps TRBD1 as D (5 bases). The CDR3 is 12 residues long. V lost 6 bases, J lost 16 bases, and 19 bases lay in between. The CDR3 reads CASSTTPGQSFF. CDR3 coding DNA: TGTGCCAGCAGCACAACTCCAGGACAATCATTCTTC.

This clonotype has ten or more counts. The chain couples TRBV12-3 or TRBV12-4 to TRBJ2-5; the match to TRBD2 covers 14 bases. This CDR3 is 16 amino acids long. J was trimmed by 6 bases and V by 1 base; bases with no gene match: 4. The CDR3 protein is CASSLGGLAGVQTQYF. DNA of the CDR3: TGTGCCAGCAGTTTAGGGGGACTAGCGGGAGTACAGACCCAGTACTTC.

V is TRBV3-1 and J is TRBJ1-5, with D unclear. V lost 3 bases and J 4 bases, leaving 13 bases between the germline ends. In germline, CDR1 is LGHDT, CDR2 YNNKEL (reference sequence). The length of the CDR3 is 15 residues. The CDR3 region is CASSQNHLRNQPQHF. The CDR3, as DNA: TGTGCCAGCAGCCAGAACCACTTGCGGAATCAGCCCCAGCATTTT.

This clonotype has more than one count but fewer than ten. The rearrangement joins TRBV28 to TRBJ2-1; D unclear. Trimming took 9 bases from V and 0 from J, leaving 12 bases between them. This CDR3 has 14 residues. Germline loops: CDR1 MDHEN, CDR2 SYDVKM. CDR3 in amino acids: CASIPSSSYNEQFF. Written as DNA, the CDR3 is TGTGCCAGTATCCCCAGCAGCTCCTACAATGAGCAGTTCTTC.

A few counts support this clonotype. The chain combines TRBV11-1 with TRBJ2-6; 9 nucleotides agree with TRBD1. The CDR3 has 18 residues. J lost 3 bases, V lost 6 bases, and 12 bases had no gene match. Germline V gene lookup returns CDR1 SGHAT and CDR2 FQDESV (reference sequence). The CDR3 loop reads CASSRAGTGIFGANVLTF. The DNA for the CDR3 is TGTGCCAGCAGTAGGGCCGGGACAGGGATATTTGGGGCCAACGTCCTGACTTTC.

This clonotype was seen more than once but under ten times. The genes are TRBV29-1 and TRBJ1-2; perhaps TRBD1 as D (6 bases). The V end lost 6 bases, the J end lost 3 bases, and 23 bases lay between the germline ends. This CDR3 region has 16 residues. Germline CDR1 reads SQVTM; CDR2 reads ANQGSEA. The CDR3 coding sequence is TGCAGCGTCCAAATGAATGCAGGGGCCGCATACTATGGCTACACCTTC. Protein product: CSVQMNAGAAYYGYTF.

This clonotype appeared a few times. CDR3 protein: CASSVVGYNEQFF. The CDR3 DNA follows: TGTGCCAGCAGCGTAGTAGGGTACAATGAGCAGTTCTTC. The genes are TRBV9 and TRBJ2-1, with D unresolved. Germline V gives CDR1 SGDLS, CDR2 YYNGEE. This CDR3 has 13 amino acids. V shed 0 bases and J shed 4 bases, with 5 bases lying between them.

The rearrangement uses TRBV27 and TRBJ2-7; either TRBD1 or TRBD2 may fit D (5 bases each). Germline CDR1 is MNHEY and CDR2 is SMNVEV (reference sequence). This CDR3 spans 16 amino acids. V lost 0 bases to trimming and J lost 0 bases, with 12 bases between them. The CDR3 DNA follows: TGTGCCAGCAGTTTATCGGGGGACCCTCCCTCCTACGAGCAGTACTTC. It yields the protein CASSLSGDPPSYEQYF.